Each of the 27 T cell receptor beta chains below was sequenced from the same sample in a study of T-cell memory formation after mild COVID-19. TCRdb redid the calling of the 5' RACE reads with MiXCR, one entry per CDR3 protein. The table lists almost 550,000 distinct CDR3 sequences, roughly 20% of them singletons. Sequences were obtained from PBMCs or a T cell subset sorted from them (not recorded which). The receptors shown here come from an adult woman who had mild COVID-19 (a few samples of this study predate the infection). Cell type and time point are not known.

This clonotype turned up a few times. This chain uses TRBV29-1 with TRBJ1-2; TRBD1 agrees at 7 bases. The CDR3 contains 12 residues. The germline V gene has CDR1 SQVTM and CDR2 ANQGSEA. With V trimmed by 5 bases and J by 5 bases, 5 bases remained unmatched. In nucleotides, the CDR3 is TGCAGCGTTTCCGGACAGGCATATGGCTACACCTTC. Protein: CSVSGQAYGYTF.

There are a few counts of this clonotype. This rearrangement joins TRBV5-6 to TRBJ1-1; D possibly corresponds to TRBD1 (5 bases). CDR1 is SGHDT and CDR2 is YYEEEE in the germline V gene. There are 16 residues in the CDR3. Trimming left V 7 bases short and J 0 bases short, with 19 bases between. The CDR3 DNA is TGTGCCAGCTCTCTTCCCCGGGGGAGAGTGAACACTGAAGCTTTCTTT. It specifies CASSLPRGRVNTEAFF.

This clonotype turned up a few times. This sequence joins TRBV5-1 and TRBJ2-3; TRBD1 is a possible D gene (5 bases). This CDR3 is built from 14 residues. Trimming took off 2 bases at V and 5 bases at J, with 12 bases between the two ends. The germline CDR1 and CDR2 sequences are SGHRS and YFSETQ. As DNA, the CDR3 is TGCGCCAGCAGCTTAAGGGGTGCGAGAGATACGCAGTATTTT. It specifies CASSLRGARDTQYF.

V usage is TRBV6-2 or TRBV6-3 and J usage is TRBJ2-5; D not certain. CDR3 length equals 15 residues. Trimming cost V 0 bases and J 4 bases, with 12 bases left between them. Germline CDR1 reads MNHEY; CDR2 reads SVGEGT. CDR3 nucleotide sequence: TGTGCCAGCAGTTACTCGCGGCCGCCCACAGAGACCCAGTACTTC. Amino acids: CASSYSRPPTETQYF.

This clonotype turned up a few times. This chain connects TRBV12-3 or TRBV12-4 to TRBJ1-2, with D hard to call. Trimming removed 6 bases at V and 8 bases at J, with 10 bases between. The CDR3 loop spans 11 amino acids. Here the CDR3 DNA reads TGTGCCAGCAGCCTGCTGGGGGGCTACACCTTC. Translation: CASSLLGGYTF.

J is TRBJ2-7 and V is TRBV29-1, with D possibly being TRBD1 (6 bases). The V and J ends lost 1 base and 4 bases respectively, with 11 bases between them. Germline V lookup: CDR1 SQVTM, CDR2 ANQGSEA. The CDR3 totals 13 residues. This CDR3 is CSVEVGQTYEQYF. CDR3 nucleotide sequence: TGCAGCGTTGAAGTGGGACAAACATACGAGCAGTACTTC.

The chain has TRBV24-1 and TRBJ2-1; perhaps TRBD2 as D (5 bases). The CDR3 loop spans 13 amino acids. V gave up 1 base and J gave up 10 bases, with 10 bases separating them. Looked up from germline, CDR1 is KGHDR and CDR2 is SFDVKD. The chain's CDR3 is CATSDFREEEQFF. CDR3 nucleotides: TGTGCCACCAGTGATTTTCGGGAAGAGGAGCAGTTCTTC.

The chain is built from TRBV12-3 or TRBV12-4 and TRBJ2-5; 7 positions agree with TRBD1. This CDR3 comprises 14 residues. J lost 7 bases, V lost 7 bases, and 12 bases had no gene match. This CDR3 is CASTSTRGRGTQYF. CDR3 bases: TGTGCCAGCACCTCGACGAGGGGGCGAGGGACCCAGTACTTC.

The gene calls are TRBV20-1 and TRBJ2-3; a possible D gene is TRBD1 (5 bases). Germline-derived CDR1 and CDR2 are DFQATT and SNEGSKA (reference sequence). Trimming removed 6 bases from V and 6 bases from J, with 16 bases in between. The CDR3 is 13 residues long. CDR3 coding DNA: TGCAGTGCACCCGTAAGGGGCTGGGATACGCAGTATTTT. Translation gives CSAPVRGWDTQYF.

This rearrangement joins TRBV2 to TRBJ2-4; D perhaps matches TRBD2 (5 bases). V gave up 2 bases and J gave up 2 bases, with 7 bases separating them. The germline V gene has CDR1 SNHLY and CDR2 FYNNEI. There are 14 residues in the CDR3. CDR3 coding DNA: TGTGCCAGCAGTGAACGGGGATCCAAAAACATTCAGTACTTC. Translated: CASSERGSKNIQYF.

A note on this clonotype: One end of the junction fails to match germline, which may point to a read error. The genes are TRBV3-1 and TRBJ2-5; 12 bases align to TRBD2. CDR3 size: 14 residues. Germline loops: CDR1 LGHDT, CDR2 YNNKEL (reference sequence). The CDR3 reads CATAAASGRETKYF. The CDR3 DNA reads as TGTGCCACGGCAGCGGCTAGCGGGAGGGAGACCAAGTACTTC.

This clonotype has more than one count but fewer than ten. The rearrangement joins TRBV7-8 to TRBJ2-2, with D possibly being TRBD1 (6 bases). The germline V gene has CDR1 SGHVS and CDR2 FQNEAQ. The CDR3 covers 16 residues. The V and J ends lost 1 base and 3 bases respectively, with 12 bases between them. The CDR3 loop is CASSLDRAGYTGELFF. CDR3 nucleotide sequence: TGTGCCAGCAGCTTAGACAGGGCCGGATACACCGGGGAGCTGTTTTTT.

The rearrangement uses TRBV7-2 and TRBJ1-1, with unresolved D. This CDR3 has 15 residues. V lost 2 bases and J lost 0, with 10 bases in between. Germline assignment: CDR1 SGHTA and CDR2 FQGNSA. The CDR3 protein is CASSLMVQVNTEAFF. CDR3 sequence (DNA): TGTGCCAGCAGCTTAATGGTGCAGGTGAACACTGAAGCTTTCTTT.

The chain joins TRBV10-3 to TRBJ2-1, with D possibly being TRBD1 (5 bases). Germline lookup yields CDR1 ENHRY and CDR2 SYGVKD. The CDR3 consists of 15 residues. The germline V and J ends were trimmed by 0 bases and 4 bases, with 10 bases remaining between them. DNA of the CDR3: TGTGCCATCAGTGAGTCGTCAGGGATTTACAATGAGCAGTTCTTC. This encodes CAISESSGIYNEQFF.

The chain uses TRBV5-1 and TRBJ1-1; 7 nucleotides agree with TRBD1. This CDR3 comprises 14 residues. Germline V gene lookup returns CDR1 SGHRS and CDR2 YFSETQ. V shed 4 bases and J 5 bases; nucleotides not matched to a gene: 8. DNA of the CDR3: TGCGCCAGCAGCGGGGGACAGTTTCCTACTGAAGCTTTCTTT. This sequence encodes CASSGGQFPTEAFF.

The V call is TRBV29-1, the J call TRBJ1-2, with a weak D call TRBD1 (5 bases). V lost 2 bases, J lost 4 bases, and 11 bases lay in between. The CDR3 sequence is 13 residues long. The germline CDR1 and CDR2 sequences are SQVTM and ANQGSEA. CDR3 in amino acids: CSVEIGDGYGYTF. The CDR3 DNA follows: TGCAGCGTTGAAATAGGGGACGGCTATGGCTACACCTTC.

In this sample, this clonotype turned up a few times. One end of the junction fails to match germline, which may point to a read error. The chain has TRBV4-2 and TRBJ1-2, with 9 bases matching TRBD1. The CDR3 contains 15 residues. CDR1 is LGHNA, CDR2 YNFKEQ, per germline. This chain's CDR3 is CASTQTGGNNYGYTF. In nucleotides, the CDR3 is TGTGCCAGCACCCAAACAGGGGGCAATAACTATGGCTACACCTTC.

The chain is built from TRBV6-5 and TRBJ2-5; 14 bases match TRBD2. Losses at the gene ends were 7 bases for V and 5 bases for J; bases not matched to a gene: 12. Germline values: CDR1 MNHEY, CDR2 SVGAGI. The CDR3 covers 17 residues. The CDR3 spells CASTLSGLAGGRETQYF. The DNA of the CDR3 is TGTGCCAGCACCCTTTCCGGACTAGCGGGGGGCCGGGAGACCCAGTACTTC.

The rearrangement joins TRBV11-2 to TRBJ2-7, with a possible D match to TRBD1 (6 bases). This CDR3 comprises 15 residues. V dropped 5 bases and J dropped 7 bases, with 21 bases sitting between them. Germline loops: CDR1 SGHAT, CDR2 FQNNGV. The CDR3 protein is CASSHSATSGVEQYF. The CDR3 nucleotides read TGTGCCAGCAGCCATAGCGCGACGTCAGGGGTTGAGCAGTACTTC.

This clonotype was detected a few times. The chain recombines TRBV6-2 or TRBV6-3 with TRBJ2-7; D assignment may be TRBD1 or TRBD2 (5 bases each). V shed 0 bases and J shed 0 bases, with 12 bases lying between them. The germline gives CDR1 MNHEY, CDR2 SVGEGT. The CDR3 sequence is 16 residues long. The CDR3, as DNA: TGTGCCAGCAGTTACTCGGTGTGGGACGCCTCCTACGAGCAGTACTTC. It codes for CASSYSVWDASYEQYF.

This clonotype was found a few times. The chain recombines TRBV7-6 with TRBJ2-7, with 7 bases matching TRBD2. The germline V gene encodes CDR1 SGHVS and CDR2 FNYEAQ. This CDR3 has 13 amino acids. Trimming at V came to 5 bases and at J to 3 bases, leaving 4 bases not matched to a gene. CDR3 bases: TGTGCCAGCAGCGCCCCGGGGGGCTACGAGCAGTACTTC. It translates to CASSAPGGYEQYF.

In this sample, this clonotype turned up many times. The chain has TRBV29-1 and TRBJ1-1; D ambiguous. The CDR3 has 14 amino acids. Trimming removed 2 bases at V and 5 bases at J, with 15 bases between. The germline CDR1 and CDR2 sequences are SQVTM and ANQGSEA. CDR3 sequence reads: CSVEPPARKTEAFF. The CDR3 region has the DNA TGCAGCGTTGAACCGCCCGCGAGGAAGACTGAAGCTTTCTTT.

The rearrangement links TRBV18 to TRBJ2-7, with 9 bases lining up with TRBD2. V lost 0 bases, J lost 1 base, and 1 base stayed unmatched. Germline V gives CDR1 KGHSH, CDR2 LQKENI. This CDR3 contains 15 residues. The CDR3 reads CASSPPSGGSYEQYF. The CDR3 DNA reads as TGTGCCAGCTCACCACCTAGCGGGGGTTCCTACGAGCAGTACTTC.

In its sample, this clonotype was seen a few times. The chain couples TRBV10-3 to TRBJ2-5; TRBD1 matches at 10 bases. The trim removed 10 bases at V and 5 bases at J, leaving 4 bases unmatched. The CDR3 is 12 residues long. Germline CDR1 reads ENHRY; CDR2 reads SYGVKD. The chain's CDR3 is CATMDRGETQYF. CDR3 coding DNA: TGTGCCACGATGGACAGGGGGGAGACCCAGTACTTC.

The rearrangement links TRBV5-5 to TRBJ2-1; 12 bases map to TRBD2. Germline CDR1 reads SGHKS; CDR2 reads YYEKEE (reference sequence). Germline trimming cut 6 bases from V and 3 bases from J; bases unmatched to any gene: 4. This CDR3 has 15 amino acids. CDR3 amino acids: CASTLAGGIYNEQFF. DNA of the CDR3: TGTGCCAGCACCCTAGCGGGAGGGATCTACAATGAGCAGTTCTTC.

This rearrangement joins TRBV29-1 to TRBJ2-3; D is possibly TRBD1 or TRBD2 (5 bases each). From germline, CDR1 is SQVTM and CDR2 ANQGSEA. The CDR3 totals 15 residues. The ends were cut back, 1 base at V and 2 bases at J, with 13 bases in the middle. The DNA of the CDR3 is TGCAGCGTTGAAGTACTAGGGGCCCCCACAGATACGCAGTATTTT. Its translation: CSVEVLGAPTDTQYF.

The sample holds a few counts of this clonotype. CDR3 sequence (DNA): TGTGCCAGCAGGCTAGCAGGGGATACGCAGTATTTT. Its protein is CASRLAGDTQYF. J is TRBJ2-3 and V is TRBV12-3 or TRBV12-4; D may match TRBD1 or TRBD2 (5 bases each). This CDR3 has 12 amino acids. Trimming left V 6 bases short and J 6 bases short, with 10 bases between.